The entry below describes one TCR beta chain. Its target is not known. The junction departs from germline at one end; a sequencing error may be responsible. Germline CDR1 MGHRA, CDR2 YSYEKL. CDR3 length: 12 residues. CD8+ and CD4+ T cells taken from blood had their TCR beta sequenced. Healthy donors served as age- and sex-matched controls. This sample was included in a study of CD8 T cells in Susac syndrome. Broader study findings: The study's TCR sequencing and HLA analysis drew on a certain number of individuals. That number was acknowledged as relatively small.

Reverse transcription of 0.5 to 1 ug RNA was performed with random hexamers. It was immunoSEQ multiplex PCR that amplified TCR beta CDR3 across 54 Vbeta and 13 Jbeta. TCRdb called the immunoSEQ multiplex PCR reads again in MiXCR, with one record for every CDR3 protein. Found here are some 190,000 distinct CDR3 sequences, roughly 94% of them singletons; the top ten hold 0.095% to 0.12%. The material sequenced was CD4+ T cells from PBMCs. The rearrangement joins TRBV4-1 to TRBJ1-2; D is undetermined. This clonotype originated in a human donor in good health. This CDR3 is CASSQQNYGYTF. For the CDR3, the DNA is TGTGCCAGCAGCCAGCAAAACTATGGCTACACCTTC.